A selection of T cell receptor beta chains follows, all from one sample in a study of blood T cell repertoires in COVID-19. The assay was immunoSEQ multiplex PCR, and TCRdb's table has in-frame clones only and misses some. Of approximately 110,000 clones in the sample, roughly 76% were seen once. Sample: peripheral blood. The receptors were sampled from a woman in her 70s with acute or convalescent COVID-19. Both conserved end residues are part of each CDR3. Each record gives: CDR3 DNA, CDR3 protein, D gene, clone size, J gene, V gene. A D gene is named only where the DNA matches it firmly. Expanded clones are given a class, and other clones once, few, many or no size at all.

DNA: TGTGCCAGCAGCTTAGGGACAGAGAACACCGGGGAGCTGTTTTTT
CDR3: CASSLGTENTGELFF
D: TRBD1
size: few
J: TRBJ2-2
V: TRBV5-8

DNA: TGTGCCAGCAGCCCGGGACTAGTAATCACCGGGGAGCTGTTTTTT
CDR3: CASSPGLVITGELFF
D: TRBD2
size: .
J: TRBJ2-2
V: TRBV28

DNA: TGTGCCTGGAGGACCGGGACATCGAACACTGAAGCTTTCTTT
CDR3: CAWRTGTSNTEAFF
D: .
size: once
J: TRBJ1-1
V: TRBV30

DNA: TGTGCCAGCCGATCTCACCGGACTAGCGGGGGGGGGCCAGATTTGGCCCAGTACTTC
CDR3: CASRSHRTSGGGPDLAQYF
D: TRBD2
size: .
J: TRBJ2-5
V: TRBV27

DNA: TGCGCCAGCAGCCAAGAATGGACAGGGGGGACTTATGGCTACACCTTC
CDR3: CASSQEWTGGTYGYTF
D: TRBD1
size: .
J: TRBJ1-2
V: TRBV4-3

DNA: TGTGCCAGCAGACCCAGCGGCCGGGGGACAGATACGCAGTATTTT
CDR3: CASRPSGRGTDTQYF
D: .
size: .
J: TRBJ2-3
V: TRBV7-2

DNA: TGTGCCAGTAGTATAGATAGTAGCGGGGCCTACAATGAGCAGTTCTTC
CDR3: CASSIDSSGAYNEQFF
D: TRBD2
size: .
J: TRBJ2-1
V: TRBV19

DNA: TGTGCCAGCAGTGAAGCGTCCGGGTACGGGGGCTACACCTTC
CDR3: CASSEASGYGGYTF
D: .
size: .
J: TRBJ1-2
V: TRBV6-1

DNA: TGTGCCAGCAGCGCCGAACAGGGGGCCATCTACGAGCAGTACTTC
CDR3: CASSAEQGAIYEQYF
D: TRBD1
size: .
J: TRBJ2-7
V: TRBV9

DNA: TGTGCCAGCAGCCCGCTGGGGCGGGAGCAGTTCTTC
CDR3: CASSPLGREQFF
D: .
size: .
J: TRBJ2-1
V: TRBV5-4

DNA: TGCGCCAGCAGCCAAGATACAGGGGGAAATGAGCAGTTCTTC
CDR3: CASSQDTGGNEQFF
D: TRBD1
size: few
J: TRBJ2-1
V: TRBV4-1

DNA: TGCGCCAGCAGCTTAACGGGAGAAGCAAATGAAAAACTGTTTTTT
CDR3: CASSLTGEANEKLFF
D: .
size: .
J: TRBJ1-4
V: TRBV5-1

DNA: TGTGCCTGGAGTACCCTTAGGGGCGGGGAGCTGTTTTTT
CDR3: CAWSTLRGGELFF
D: .
size: .
J: TRBJ2-2
V: TRBV30

DNA: TGTGCTAGTGGTCCGGCCGGGACAGGGTTCCATGAGCAGTTCTTC
CDR3: CASGPAGTGFHEQFF
D: TRBD1
size: few
J: TRBJ2-1
V: TRBV12-5

DNA: TGTGCCATCAGTGAGGACTCCCGAGGCTCTGAAGCTTTCTTT
CDR3: CAISEDSRGSEAFF
D: .
size: .
J: TRBJ1-1
V: TRBV10-3

DNA: TGTGCCAGCAGCCCCGGGACTCGTAATGAGCAGTTCTTC
CDR3: CASSPGTRNEQFF
D: .
size: .
J: TRBJ2-1
V: TRBV7-7

DNA: TGTGCCAGCAGCCCGGGACAACTTAGGGGCTACACCTTC
CDR3: CASSPGQLRGYTF
D: .
size: .
J: TRBJ1-2
V: TRBV7-3

DNA: TGTGCCTCCCGCGGTTTTCTCCAAGAGACCCAGTACTTC
CDR3: CASRGFLQETQYF
D: .
size: .
J: TRBJ2-5
V: TRBV6-5

DNA: TGTGCCAGCAGTCTCGGACTAGCGGGGGGCCAAGAGACCCAGTACTTC
CDR3: CASSLGLAGGQETQYF
D: TRBD2
size: few
J: TRBJ2-5
V: TRBV27

DNA: TGTGCCAGCAGCCAATTCCGGGACAATTTCTCTGGAAACACCATATATTTT
CDR3: CASSQFRDNFSGNTIYF
D: .
size: once
J: TRBJ1-3
V: TRBV3-1/TRBV3-2

DNA: TGTGCCAGCAGCTTAGGGCAGGGCTACAATGAGCAGTTCTTC
CDR3: CASSLGQGYNEQFF
D: .
size: .
J: TRBJ2-1
V: TRBV11-2

DNA: TGTGCCAGCAGCGTATCCGCAGGGCTGAATGAAAAACTGTTTTTT
CDR3: CASSVSAGLNEKLFF
D: .
size: .
J: TRBJ1-4
V: TRBV9

DNA: TGTGCCAGCAGCCAAGTCAGAACGGGAGGGCCTTTCAATGAGCAGTTCTTC
CDR3: CASSQVRTGGPFNEQFF
D: TRBD2
size: .
J: TRBJ2-1
V: TRBV3-1/TRBV3-2

DNA: TGCGCCAGCAGCCAGGGGACGGACAGGGGAAATTCACCCCTCCACTTT
CDR3: CASSQGTDRGNSPLHF
D: TRBD1
size: once
J: TRBJ1-6
V: TRBV4-3

DNA: TGTGCCAGTAGTATAGCGGGAGACACTGAAGCTTTCTTT
CDR3: CASSIAGDTEAFF
D: .
size: .
J: TRBJ1-1
V: TRBV19

DNA: TGCGCCAGCAGCCCCGAGGGCAGGGGGGAAATAGATACGCAGTATTTT
CDR3: CASSPEGRGEIDTQYF
D: .
size: .
J: TRBJ2-3
V: TRBV5-1

DNA: TGTGCCAGCAGCTTGCCAGGGGAAGGCTATGGCTACACCTTC
CDR3: CASSLPGEGYGYTF
D: .
size: .
J: TRBJ1-2
V: TRBV5-4

DNA: TGTGCCAGTAGTGTCCGGGTGAACACTGAAGCTTTCTTT
CDR3: CASSVRVNTEAFF
D: .
size: once
J: TRBJ1-1
V: TRBV19